This T cell receptor (beta chain) came from a study of blood T cell repertoires in COVID-19. Study context: Samples taken during acute and convalescent COVID-19 were collected in the United States, Italy and Spain. In each case, the material was cDNA or gDNA derived from T cells, B-cell-depleted T cells, or PBMCs.

In the source study's methods: Nucleated cell number was recorded as an estimate derived from reference gene primer amplification. The table came from immunoSEQ multiplex PCR; TCRdb's copy has only in-frame clones and leaves some out. D and trimming were read from the DNA, whereas the V and J calls and clone size are those reported in that table. The sample shows 210,000 or so clones, 90% of them seen only once. Germline CDR1 reads SGHRS; CDR2 reads YFSETQ. This CDR3 has 15 residues. V was pared by 1 base and J by 7 bases, with 8 bases of the junction left unmatched. The clonotype comes from a middle-aged man with acute or convalescent COVID-19. V and J are TRBV5-1 and TRBJ1-5, with TRBD1 matching over 7 bases. The sequenced sample was peripheral blood. This chain's CDR3 is CASSLTGTAGQPQHF. The CDR3 nucleotides are TGCGCCAGCAGCTTGACAGGGACAGCCGGGCAGCCCCAGCATTTT.